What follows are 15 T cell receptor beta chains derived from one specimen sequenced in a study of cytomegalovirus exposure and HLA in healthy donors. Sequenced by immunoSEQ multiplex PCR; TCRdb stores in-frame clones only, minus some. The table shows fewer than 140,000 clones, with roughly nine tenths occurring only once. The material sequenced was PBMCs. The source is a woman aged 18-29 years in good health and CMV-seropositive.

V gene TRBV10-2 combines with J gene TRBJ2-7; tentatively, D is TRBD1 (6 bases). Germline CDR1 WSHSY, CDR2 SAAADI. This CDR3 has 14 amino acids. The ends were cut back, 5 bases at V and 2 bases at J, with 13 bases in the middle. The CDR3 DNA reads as TGCGCCAGCAGTCGCCGGGACACTCCCTACGAGCAGTACTTC. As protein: CASSRRDTPYEQYF.

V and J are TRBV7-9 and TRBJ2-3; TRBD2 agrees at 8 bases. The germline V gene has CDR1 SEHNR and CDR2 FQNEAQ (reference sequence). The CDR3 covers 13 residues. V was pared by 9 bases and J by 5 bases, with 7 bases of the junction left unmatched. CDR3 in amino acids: CASSRGGLDTQYF. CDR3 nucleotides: TGTGCCAGTTCACGGGGGGGTCTAGATACGCAGTATTTT.

The CDR3 protein is CATGPYAREQYV. In DNA form, the CDR3 reads TGCGCCACCGGACCTTACGCGCGGGAGCAGTACGTC. The chain has TRBV10-1 and TRBJ2-7; D ambiguous. The germline V and J ends were trimmed by 10 bases and 7 bases, with 17 bases remaining between them. The CDR3 has 12 residues. Germline CDR1 WNHNN, CDR2 SYGVQD (reference sequence).

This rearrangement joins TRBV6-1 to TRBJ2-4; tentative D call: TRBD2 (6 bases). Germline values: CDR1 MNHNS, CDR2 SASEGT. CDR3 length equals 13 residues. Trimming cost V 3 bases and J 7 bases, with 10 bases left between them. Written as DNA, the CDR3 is TGTGCCAGCAGTGAGGAGGGTAACAACATTCAGTACTTC. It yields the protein CASSEEGNNIQYF.

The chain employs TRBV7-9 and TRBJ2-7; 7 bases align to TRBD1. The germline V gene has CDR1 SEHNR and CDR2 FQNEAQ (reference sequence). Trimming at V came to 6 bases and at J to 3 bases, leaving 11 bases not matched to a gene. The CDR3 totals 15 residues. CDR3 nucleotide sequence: TGTGCCAGCAGTCTACAGGGGTCTTCTATCTACGAGCAGTACTTC. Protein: CASSLQGSSIYEQYF.

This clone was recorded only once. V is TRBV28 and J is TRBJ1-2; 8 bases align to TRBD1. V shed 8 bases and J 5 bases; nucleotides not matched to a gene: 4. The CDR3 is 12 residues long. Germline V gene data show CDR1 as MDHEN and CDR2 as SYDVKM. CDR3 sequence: CASSRQGYGYTF. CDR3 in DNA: TGTGCCAGCTCTCGACAGGGGTATGGCTACACCTTC.

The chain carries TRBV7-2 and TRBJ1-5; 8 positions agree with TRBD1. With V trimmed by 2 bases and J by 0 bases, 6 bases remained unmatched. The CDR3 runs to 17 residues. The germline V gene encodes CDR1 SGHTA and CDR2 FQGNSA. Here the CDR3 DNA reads TGTGCCAGCAGCTTAAGGACAGGGACCTATAGCAATCAGCCCCAGCATTTT. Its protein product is CASSLRTGTYSNQPQHF.

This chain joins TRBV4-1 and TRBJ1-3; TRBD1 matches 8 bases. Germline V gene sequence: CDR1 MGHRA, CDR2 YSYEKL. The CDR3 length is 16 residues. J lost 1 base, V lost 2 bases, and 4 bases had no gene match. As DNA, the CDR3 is TGCGCCAGCAGCCAACCGAACAGGGGGTCTGGAAACACCATATATTTT. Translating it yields CASSQPNRGSGNTIYF.

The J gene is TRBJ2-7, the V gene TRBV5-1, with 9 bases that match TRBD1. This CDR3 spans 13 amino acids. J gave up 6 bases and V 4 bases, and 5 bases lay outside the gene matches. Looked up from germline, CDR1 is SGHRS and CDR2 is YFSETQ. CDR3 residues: CASSTGQGAEQYV. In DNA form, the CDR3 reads TGCGCCAGCAGCACGGGACAGGGCGCCGAGCAGTACGTC.

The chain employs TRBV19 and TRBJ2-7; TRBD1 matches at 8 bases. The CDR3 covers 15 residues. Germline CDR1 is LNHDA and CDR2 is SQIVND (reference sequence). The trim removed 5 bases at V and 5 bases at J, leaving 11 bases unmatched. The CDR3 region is CASSWPRQGIHEQYF. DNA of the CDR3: TGTGCCAGTAGTTGGCCTAGACAGGGGATTCACGAGCAGTACTTC. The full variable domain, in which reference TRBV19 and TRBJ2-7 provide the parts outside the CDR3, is DGGITQSPKYLFRKEGQNVTLSCEQNLNHDAMYWYRQDPGQGLRLIYYSQIVNDFQKGDIAEGYSVSREKKESFPLTVTSAQKNPTAFYLCASSWPRQGIHEQYFGPGTRLTVT.

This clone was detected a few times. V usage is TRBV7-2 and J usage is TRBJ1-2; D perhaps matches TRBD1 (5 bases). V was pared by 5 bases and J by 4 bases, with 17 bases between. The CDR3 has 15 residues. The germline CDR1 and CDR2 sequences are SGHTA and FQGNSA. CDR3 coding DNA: TGTGCCAGCAGCCCCCGTTGGGGCCCAGCCTATGGCTACACCTTC. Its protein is CASSPRWGPAYGYTF.

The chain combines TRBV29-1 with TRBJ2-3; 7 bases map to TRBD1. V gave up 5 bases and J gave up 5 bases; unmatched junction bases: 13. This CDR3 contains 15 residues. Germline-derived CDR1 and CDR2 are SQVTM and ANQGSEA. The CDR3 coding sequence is TGCAGCGTTCAGTCCGGACAGGTTTGGGGAGATACGCAGTATTTT. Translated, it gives CSVQSGQVWGDTQYF.

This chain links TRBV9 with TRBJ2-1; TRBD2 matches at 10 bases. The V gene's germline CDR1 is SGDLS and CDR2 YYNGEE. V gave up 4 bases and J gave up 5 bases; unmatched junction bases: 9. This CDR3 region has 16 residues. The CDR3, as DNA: TGTGCCAGCAGCAGAATAGCGGGGGGCGCGGACAATGAGCAGTTCTTC. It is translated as CASSRIAGGADNEQFF.

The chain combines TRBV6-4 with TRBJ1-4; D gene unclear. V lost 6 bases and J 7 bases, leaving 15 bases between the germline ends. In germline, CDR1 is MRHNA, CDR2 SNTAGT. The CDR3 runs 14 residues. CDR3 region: CASSVNARGEKLFF. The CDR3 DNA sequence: TGTGCCAGCAGCGTAAATGCGCGCGGTGAAAAACTGTTTTTT.

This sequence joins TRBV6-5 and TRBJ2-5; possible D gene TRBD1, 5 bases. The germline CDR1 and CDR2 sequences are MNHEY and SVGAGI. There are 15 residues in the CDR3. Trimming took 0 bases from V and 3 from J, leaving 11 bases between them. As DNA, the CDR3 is TGTGCCAGCAGTTACTCCTTGACAGCGAAAGAGACCCAGTACTTC. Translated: CASSYSLTAKETQYF.